This T cell receptor beta chain was observed in a study of blood T cells in healthy people across ages. A second PCR, run for about 7 to 11 cycles, used a sample-barcoded 5' primer plus a J-beta primer mix. MiXCR was run by TCRdb on the 5' RACE reads, yielding one entry per CDR3 protein. The table includes 700,000 or so distinct CDR3 sequences, about a fifth detected once. The CDR3 extends over 15 amino acids. V trimming: 6 bases; J trimming: 2 bases; junction bases outside the gene matches: 8. Germline loops: CDR1 SNHLY, CDR2 FYNNEI. Sequenced material: blood. The receptor comes from a man aged 70 or older in good health. The chain is built from TRBV2 and TRBJ1-2, with 8 nucleotides matching TRBD1. As DNA, the CDR3 is TGTGCCAGCAGGGCCGGGACAGGAACCAACTATGGCTACACCTTC. Protein sequence: CASRAGTGTNYGYTF.